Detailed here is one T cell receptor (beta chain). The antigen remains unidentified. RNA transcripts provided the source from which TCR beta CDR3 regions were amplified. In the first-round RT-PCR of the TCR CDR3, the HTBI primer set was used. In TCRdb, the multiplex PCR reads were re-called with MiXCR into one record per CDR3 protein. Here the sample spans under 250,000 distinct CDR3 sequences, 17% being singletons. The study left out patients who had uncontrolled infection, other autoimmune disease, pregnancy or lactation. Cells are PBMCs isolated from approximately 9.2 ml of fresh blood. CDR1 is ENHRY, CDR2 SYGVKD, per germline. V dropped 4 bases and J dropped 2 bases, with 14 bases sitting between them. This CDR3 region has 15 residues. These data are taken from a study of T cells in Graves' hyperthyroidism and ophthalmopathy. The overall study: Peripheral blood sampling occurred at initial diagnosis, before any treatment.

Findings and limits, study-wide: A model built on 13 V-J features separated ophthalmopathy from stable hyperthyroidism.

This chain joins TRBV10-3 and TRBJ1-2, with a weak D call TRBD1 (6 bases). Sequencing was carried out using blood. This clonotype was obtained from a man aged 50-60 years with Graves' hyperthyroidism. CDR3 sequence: CAISGAGESNYGYTF. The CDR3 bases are TGTGCCATCAGTGGGGCAGGGGAGTCCAACTATGGCTACACCTTC.